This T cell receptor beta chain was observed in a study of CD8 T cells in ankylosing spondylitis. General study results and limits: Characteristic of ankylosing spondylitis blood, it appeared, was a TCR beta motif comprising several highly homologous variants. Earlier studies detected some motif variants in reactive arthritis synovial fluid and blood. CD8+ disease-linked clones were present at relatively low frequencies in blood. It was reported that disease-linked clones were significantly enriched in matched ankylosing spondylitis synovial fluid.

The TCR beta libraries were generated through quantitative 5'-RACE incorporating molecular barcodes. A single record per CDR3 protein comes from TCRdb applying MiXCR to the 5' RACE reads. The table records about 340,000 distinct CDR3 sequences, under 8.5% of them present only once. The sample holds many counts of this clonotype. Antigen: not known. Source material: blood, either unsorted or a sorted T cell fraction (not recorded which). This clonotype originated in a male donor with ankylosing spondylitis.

In DNA, the CDR3 is TGCGCCAGCAGTGAATACCGGACTAGCGACTACAATGAGCAGTTCTTC. Translating it yields CASSEYRTSDYNEQFF. This chain uses TRBV10-1 with TRBJ2-1; 9 nucleotides line up with TRBD2. This CDR3 is built from 16 residues. Trimming at V came to 3 bases and at J to 3 bases, leaving 6 bases not matched to a gene. The germline CDR1 and CDR2 sequences are WNHNN and SYGVQD (reference sequence).